Presented here are 24 T cell receptor beta chains from one specimen sequenced in a study of T cells after posttransplantation cyclophosphamide. Assay: immunoSEQ multiplex PCR; the TCRdb copy retains only in-frame clones and omits some. The sample gives about 38,000 clones, none seen only once, and the top ten clones hold roughly 2.5%. The sample comprised PBMCs. The origin of the receptors is a middle-aged man in good health, CMV-negative, and a related stem cell transplant donor.

This clone was picked up many times. The chain joins TRBV5-6 to TRBJ2-3; D is undetermined. V lost 1 base and J 2 bases, leaving 11 bases between the germline ends. Germline V gives CDR1 SGHDT, CDR2 YYEEEE. This CDR3 has 15 residues. The CDR3 DNA reads as TGTGCCAGCAGCTTGAGGTCTGGGCCCACAGATACGCAGTATTTT. Amino acids: CASSLRSGPTDTQYF.

This clone was found many times. The gene calls are TRBV5-1 and TRBJ1-1; 10 bases match TRBD1. This CDR3 contains 15 residues. V was pared by 2 bases and J by 1 base, with 2 bases of the junction left unmatched. CDR1 and CDR2 from the germline V gene are SGHRS and YFSETQ. The chain's CDR3 is CASSFRTGGNTEAFF. The DNA for the CDR3 is TGCGCCAGCAGCTTCCGGACAGGGGGGAACACTGAAGCTTTCTTT. Based on the CDR3 plus reference TRBV5-1 and TRBJ1-1, the full variable domain is KAGVTQTPRYLIKTRGQQVTLSCSPISGHRSVSWYQQTPGQGLQFLFEYFSETQRNKGNFPGRFSGRQFSNSRSEMNVSTLELGDSALYLCASSFRTGGNTEAFFGQGTRLTVV.

In its sample, this clone was seen many times. This chain links TRBV30 with TRBJ1-2; D unresolved. CDR3 length equals 14 residues. Germline values: CDR1 GTSNPN, CDR2 SVGIG (reference sequence). V lost 3 bases and J 1 base, leaving 12 bases between the germline ends. The CDR3 DNA is TGTGCCTGGAGCTGGGAGGAGGGTAACTATGGCTACACCTTC. Translating it yields CAWSWEEGNYGYTF.

This clone was found many times. This sequence joins TRBV12-5 and TRBJ2-2; 10 nucleotides match TRBD1. The CDR3 is 17 residues long. The V gene end was trimmed by 6 bases and the J gene end by 4 bases; junction bases not matched to a gene: 11. Germline V gene sequence: CDR1 LGHNT, CDR2 FRNRAP. The CDR3 sequence: CASGPTGTGALTGELFF. Here the CDR3 DNA reads TGTGCTAGTGGCCCTACCGGGACAGGGGCACTCACCGGGGAGCTGTTTTTT.

This clone was found many times. The chain employs TRBV5-6 and TRBJ1-2; D not resolved. V lost 3 bases to trimming and J lost 8 bases, with 20 bases between them. CDR1 is SGHDT, CDR2 YYEEEE, per germline. The CDR3 is made up of 15 amino acids. The CDR3 nucleotides are TGTGCCAGCAGCTCACCCCGCACAGAATTACAAGGCTACACCTTC. Its translation: CASSSPRTELQGYTF. The full variable domain, its missing parts supplied by reference TRBV5-6 and TRBJ1-2, is DAGVTQSPTHLIKTRGQQVTLRCSPKSGHDTVSWYQQALGQGPQFIFQYYEEEERQRGNFPDRFSGHQFPNYSSELNVNALLLGDSALYLCASSSPRTELQGYTFGSGTRLTVV.

This clone was picked up many times. This rearrangement joins TRBV6-5 to TRBJ2-7; maybe TRBD2 (5 bases). The germline CDR1 and CDR2 sequences are MNHEY and SVGAGI. The germline V and J ends were trimmed by 1 base and 6 bases, with 16 bases remaining between them. CDR3 length equals 15 residues. The CDR3 nucleotides read TGTGCCAGCAGTTACTTTCGGCGGGCAGAAGCCGAGCAGTACTTC. As protein: CASSYFRRAEAEQYF.

This clone was recorded many times. The chain employs TRBV2 and TRBJ2-6; possibly TRBD1 for D (5 bases). Germline V gives CDR1 SNHLY, CDR2 FYNNEI. Trimming pared 6 bases from V and 0 bases from J, leaving 18 bases between. This CDR3 spans 18 amino acids. The CDR3 spells CASSHRGHTHSGANVLTF. The CDR3 DNA follows: TGTGCCAGCAGCCACCGAGGACACACTCACTCTGGGGCCAACGTCCTGACTTTC.

In this sample, this clone turned up many times. The chain joins TRBV11-3 to TRBJ2-7; 10 bases agree with TRBD2. CDR3 length equals 15 residues. CDR1 is SGHNT, CDR2 YENEEA, per germline. Trimming at V came to 6 bases and at J to 2 bases, leaving 7 bases not matched to a gene. The chain's CDR3 is CASSLTSGTTYEQYF. In DNA form, the CDR3 reads TGTGCCAGCAGTCTCACTAGCGGGACAACCTACGAGCAGTACTTC.

This clone was recorded many times. The chain has TRBV11-2 and TRBJ2-7, with 11 bases lining up with TRBD1. CDR1 SGHAT and CDR2 FQNNGV come from the germline V gene. Trimming at V came to 7 bases and at J to 7 bases, leaving 12 bases not matched to a gene. The CDR3 runs to 15 residues. The CDR3 region has the DNA TGTGCCAGCACCCTTCGAGGGACAGGGGGTGGTGAGCAGTACTTC. Translating gives CASTLRGTGGGEQYF.

This clone was detected many times. The V gene is TRBV6-4, the J gene TRBJ2-1, with 10 bases lining up with TRBD1. The CDR3 sequence is 13 residues long. Germline loops: CDR1 MRHNA, CDR2 SNTAGT. V gave up 4 bases and J gave up 7 bases; unmatched junction bases: 1. CDR3 sequence (DNA): TGTGCCAGCAGTGGGACAGGGGGGAATGAGCAGTTCTTC. This codes for CASSGTGGNEQFF.

Many counts were recorded for this clone. The CDR3 DNA sequence: TGTGCCACCAGCCGGGGACACGGATTCGACACTGAAGCTTTCTTT. It encodes CATSRGHGFDTEAFF. The chain links TRBV27 to TRBJ1-1; TRBD1 might be the D (6 bases). Germline V lookup: CDR1 MNHEY, CDR2 SMNVEV (reference sequence). V shed 10 bases and J shed 3 bases, with 21 bases lying between them. The CDR3 covers 15 residues.

This clone was counted ten times or more. This chain joins TRBV7-2 and TRBJ2-3; 10 nucleotides agree with TRBD2. CDR1 SGHTA and CDR2 FQGNSA come from the germline V gene. V lost 0 bases and J lost 7; bases outside the gene matches: 7. The CDR3 has 16 residues. The CDR3 region is CASSLASGGIVNTQYF. Written as DNA, the CDR3 is TGTGCCAGCAGCTTAGCTAGCGGGGGGATCGTGAATACGCAGTATTTT.

This clone was seen ten or more times. The J gene is TRBJ2-7, the V gene TRBV5-4; TRBD1 might be the D (6 bases). The length of the CDR3 is 15 residues. CDR1 is SGHNT and CDR2 is YYREEE in the germline V gene (reference sequence). The V gene lost 3 bases and the J gene lost 3 bases, with 16 bases spanning the gap. The CDR3 region is CASSSITGLSYEQYF. The CDR3 DNA is TGTGCCAGCAGCTCCATCACAGGGTTGAGCTACGAGCAGTACTTC. The full variable domain, completed using reference TRBV5-4 and TRBJ2-7, is ETGVTQSPTHLIKTRGQQVTLRCSSQSGHNTVSWYQQALGQGPQFIFQYYREEENGRGNFPPRFSGLQFPNYSSELNVNALELDDSALYLCASSSITGLSYEQYFGPGTRLTVT.

This clone was observed at least ten times. The chain links TRBV6-5 to TRBJ1-5; unclear D gene. CDR1 and CDR2 (germline): MNHEY, SVGAGI. CDR3 length: 15 amino acids. V lost 2 bases, J lost 1 base, and 9 bases lay in between. The CDR3 reads CASSYRTGSNQPQHF. The CDR3 coding sequence is TGTGCCAGCAGTTACCGCACCGGGAGCAATCAGCCCCAGCATTTT.

There are many counts of this clone. The chain is built from TRBV14 and TRBJ1-5, with D unresolved. V dropped 4 bases and J dropped 4 bases, with 8 bases sitting between them. The CDR3 runs to 13 residues. Looked up from germline, CDR1 is SGHDN and CDR2 is FVKESK. CDR3 nucleotides: TGTGCCAGCAGCCGAACTGGTAATCAGCCCCAGCATTTT. Its protein is CASSRTGNQPQHF.

This clone was seen repeatedly, ten times or more. V gene TRBV7-2 combines with J gene TRBJ1-5, with D perhaps TRBD1 (6 bases). CDR1 and CDR2 from the germline V gene are SGHTA and FQGNSA. Trimming shortened V by 7 bases and J by 4 bases, and 11 bases separated the two germline ends. The CDR3 has 13 residues. CDR3 sequence: CASTPDRNQPQHF. CDR3 in DNA: TGTGCCAGCACCCCAGACAGGAATCAGCCCCAGCATTTT.

This clone turned up a few times. CDR3 bases: TGTGCCAGCAGTTATGGGGGACAACTGAACACTGAAGCTTTCTTT. It encodes CASSYGGQLNTEAFF. The rearrangement links TRBV6-6 to TRBJ1-1, with a weak D call TRBD1 (6 bases). Germline lookup yields CDR1 MNHNY and CDR2 SVGAGI (reference sequence). V was clipped by 3 bases and J by 0 bases, with 11 bases between them. CDR3 length equals 15 residues.

This clone has at least ten counts. The chain carries TRBV7-2 and TRBJ2-7, with unresolved D. Trimming left V 1 base short and J 0 bases short, with 7 bases between. The CDR3 runs to 14 residues. The germline V gene encodes CDR1 SGHTA and CDR2 FQGNSA. Here the CDR3 reads CASSLDHGSYEQYF. In nucleotides, the CDR3 is TGTGCCAGCAGCTTAGATCACGGCTCCTACGAGCAGTACTTC. Drawing the rest from reference TRBV7-2 and TRBJ2-7, the complete variable domain is GAGVSQSPSNKVTEKGKDVELRCDPISGHTALYWYRQSLGQGLEFLIYFQGNSAPDKSGLPSDRFSAERTGGSVSTLTIQRTQQEDSAVYLCASSLDHGSYEQYFGPGTRLTVT.

This clone was detected ten times or more. The chain is built from TRBV7-2 and TRBJ2-7; TRBD2 matches 11 bases. V trimming: 3 bases; J trimming: 1 base; junction bases outside the gene matches: 2. CDR3 length: 15 amino acids. Germline V gene sequence: CDR1 SGHTA, CDR2 FQGNSA. This chain's CDR3 is CASSFGTSGSYEQYF. In nucleotides, the CDR3 is TGTGCCAGCAGCTTTGGGACTAGCGGATCCTACGAGCAGTACTTC.

This clone was observed at least ten times. The rearrangement links TRBV7-9 to TRBJ2-3, with D possibly matching TRBD2 (7 bases). V was cut by 6 bases and J by 2 bases, with 18 bases left in between. The CDR3 is made up of 16 amino acids. CDR1 and CDR2 (germline): SEHNR, FQNEAQ (reference sequence). The CDR3 reads CASRETTGGLTDTQYF. The CDR3 nucleotides are TGTGCCAGCAGAGAAACTACGGGGGGCCTCACAGATACGCAGTATTTT.

This clone came up many times. V gene TRBV2 combines with J gene TRBJ2-3, with TRBD2 matching over 7 bases. CDR3 length equals 13 residues. The germline CDR1 and CDR2 sequences are SNHLY and FYNNEI. V dropped 10 bases and J dropped 6; count of bases not matched to a gene: 10. The chain's CDR3 is CATHFGGKDTQYF. As DNA, the CDR3 is TGTGCCACCCACTTCGGGGGGAAGGATACGCAGTATTTT.

This clone was picked up many times. The chain uses TRBV5-1 and TRBJ2-2, with 8 bases that match TRBD1. The CDR3 spans 16 residues. Germline V gene data show CDR1 as SGHRS and CDR2 as YFSETQ. Trimming removed 7 bases from V and 4 bases from J; junction bases left unmatched: 12. CDR3 residues: CASDGQGASGTGELFF. The CDR3 DNA reads TGCGCCAGCGACGGACAGGGCGCTTCTGGCACCGGGGAGCTGTTTTTT.

At least ten counts were recorded for this clone. The V call is TRBV11-2, the J call TRBJ2-1; TRBD2 aligns across 8 bases. The CDR3 is 14 residues long. V gave up 5 bases and J gave up 8 bases; unmatched junction bases: 8. Per the germline V gene, CDR1 is SGHAT and CDR2 is FQNNGV. CDR3 coding DNA: TGTGCCAGCAGCCTCTCTCGGGGGGGCGATGAGCAGTTCTTC. It is translated as CASSLSRGGDEQFF.

This clone appeared many times. The chain couples TRBV6-5 to TRBJ2-1; 8 bases are a match to TRBD1. With 2 bases clipped from V and 5 bases from J, the junction kept 8 bases outside the gene matches. This CDR3 spans 16 amino acids. Per the germline V gene, CDR1 is MNHEY and CDR2 is SVGAGI. The CDR3: CASSYARAGGNNEQFF. The CDR3 bases are TGTGCCAGCAGTTACGCGCGGGCAGGGGGCAACAATGAGCAGTTCTTC.